These 9 T cell receptor beta chains originate from one sample sequenced in a study of blood T cell repertoires in COVID-19. The table came from immunoSEQ multiplex PCR; TCRdb's copy has only in-frame clones and leaves some out. The repertoire holds 110,000 to 150,000 clones, roughly 80% seen once, with 3.5% in the top ten. Material for sequencing was peripheral blood. These receptors originate from a man between 65 and 80 years old who had recovered from COVID-19.

This rearrangement joins TRBV7-8 to TRBJ2-1, with 8 bases fitting TRBD1. Germline assignment: CDR1 SGHVS and CDR2 FQNEAQ. The CDR3 runs to 13 residues. V shed 6 bases and J 9 bases; nucleotides not matched to a gene: 7. DNA of the CDR3: TGTGCCAGCAGAAACCAGGGGGCCGGTGAGCAGTTCTTC. It yields the protein CASRNQGAGEQFF.

V and J are TRBV25-1 and TRBJ2-7; possible D gene TRBD1, 6 bases. Trimming took off 7 bases at V and 3 bases at J, with 22 bases between the two ends. Germline V CDR1 and CDR2: MGHDK, SYGVNS. This CDR3 has 16 amino acids. CDR3: CASKGAGGLSHYEQYF. CDR3 nucleotide sequence: TGTGCCAGCAAAGGGGCTGGGGGCCTTTCGCACTACGAGCAGTACTTC.

The genes are TRBV4-1 and TRBJ2-3; 9 nucleotides match TRBD2. CDR3 length: 17 residues. The V and J ends lost 2 bases and 4 bases, in that order; junction bases with no gene match: 10. CDR1 is MGHRA, CDR2 YSYEKL, per germline. The CDR3 protein is CASSQLGAGGNPDTQYF. The CDR3 DNA reads TGCGCCAGCAGCCAACTGGGGGCGGGAGGGAACCCAGATACGCAGTATTTT.

This chain links TRBV5-6 with TRBJ2-7, with TRBD1 matching 7 bases. V was clipped by 2 bases and J by 5 bases; unmatched bases: 7. Germline V gene sequence: CDR1 SGHDT, CDR2 YYEEEE. The CDR3 has 14 amino acids. In nucleotides, the CDR3 is TGTGCCAGCAGCTTCTACAGGGGAGAGAACGAGCAGTACTTC. It specifies CASSFYRGENEQYF.

This clone turned up a few times. DNA for the CDR3: TGTGCCAGCAGTTCCCTTAACAGCGGGGCAAACACCGGGGAGCTGTTTTTT. This translates into CASSSLNSGANTGELFF. The chain combines TRBV27 with TRBJ2-2; 7 bases line up with TRBD2. Germline V gives CDR1 MNHEY, CDR2 SMNVEV (reference sequence). The CDR3 is 17 residues long. The V and J ends lost 4 bases and 2 bases, in that order; junction bases with no gene match: 10.

The rearrangement links TRBV28 to TRBJ1-2; 9 positions match TRBD1. Germline V CDR1 and CDR2: MDHEN, SYDVKM. The CDR3 is 12 residues long. V gave up 10 bases and J gave up 6 bases; unmatched junction bases: 6. CDR3 in DNA: TGTGCCACTACGGACAGGGGACATGGCTACACCTTC. It codes for CATTDRGHGYTF.

Turning to this clone: The sample has other DNA sequences that encode this CDR3 too. For the CDR3, the DNA is TGTGCCAGCAGTCCCCGGACTAGCGGAAGCTACGAGCAGTACTTC. Its protein is CASSPRTSGSYEQYF. The V gene is TRBV7-9, the J gene TRBJ2-7; 10 nucleotides line up with TRBD2. From germline, CDR1 is SEHNR and CDR2 FQNEAQ (reference sequence). V lost 6 bases and J lost 3; bases outside the gene matches: 8. CDR3 length: 15 residues.

The V call is TRBV10-1, the J call TRBJ2-1; 8 nucleotides line up with TRBD2. J was trimmed by 6 bases and V by 3 bases; bases with no gene match: 10. Germline CDR1 reads WNHNN; CDR2 reads SYGVQD (reference sequence). The CDR3 has 16 residues. This CDR3 reads CASSEGSGGTGNEQFF. The CDR3 DNA follows: TGCGCCAGCAGTGAAGGGAGCGGGGGAACTGGCAATGAGCAGTTCTTC.

The genes are TRBV5-4 and TRBJ2-1; TRBD2 agrees at 12 bases. The germline CDR1 and CDR2 sequences are SGHNT and YYREEE (reference sequence). The CDR3 is made up of 15 amino acids. The junction had 7 bases not matched to a gene; V was cut back by 4 bases and J by 8 bases. CDR3 loop: CASSRTSGEDDEQFF. The CDR3 DNA follows: TGTGCCAGCAGCCGGACTAGCGGGGAGGACGATGAGCAGTTCTTC. Supplemented by reference TRBV5-4 and TRBJ2-1, the full variable domain reads ETGVTQSPTHLIKTRGQQVTLRCSSQSGHNTVSWYQQALGQGPQFIFQYYREEENGRGNFPPRFSGLQFPNYSSELNVNALELDDSALYLCASSRTSGEDDEQFFGPGTRLTVL.